The rows below give T cell receptor beta chains drawn from one sample of a study of beta chain features in type 1 diabetes. Using immunoSEQ multiplex PCR, the repertoire was profiled, and TCRdb retains in-frame clones only, with some absent. This sample has hundreds of thousands of clones, with about 12% found just once. Sequencing used naive CD4+ T cells from blood. The receptor set was obtained from a man between 18 and 29 years old in good health. Both conserved end residues are part of each CDR3. D genes are given only for firm matches. The size field is filled for only some rows; it gives once, few, many or a size class.

>TRBJ1-4|NA|NA|TRBV19
TGTGCCAGTAGTGACACAGCGGCAACTAATGAAAAACTGTTTTTT
CASSDTAATNEKLFF
>TRBJ2-1|TRBD2|NA|TRBV28
TGTGCCAGCAGTTTATTCCCCTCGGGACTAAACAATGAGCAGTTCTTC
CASSLFPSGLNNEQFF
>TRBJ2-1|NA|NA|TRBV5-5
TGTGCCAGCAGCCTCACCCGTGGGGGGATGTACAATGAGCAGTTCTTC
CASSLTRGGMYNEQFF
>TRBJ2-7|TRBD2|few|TRBV7-9
TGTGCCAGCAGCTTTGCGGGAGTCCACGAGCAGTACTTC
CASSFAGVHEQYF
>TRBJ1-1|NA|few|TRBV19
TGTGCCAGTAGTATACAGGGGAGCACTGAAGCTTTCTTT
CASSIQGSTEAFF
>TRBJ2-1|NA|NA|TRBV5-4
TGTGCCAGCAGCCCGGAACCAGGTGCAACAGTAAATGAGCAGTTCTTC
CASSPEPGATVNEQFF
>TRBJ1-5|NA|few|TRBV2
TGTGCCAGCAGTGATGTGACAGTGAGCAATCAGCCCCAGCATTTT
CASSDVTVSNQPQHF
>TRBJ1-5|TRBD1|few|TRBV6-6
TGTGCCAGCAGTTACTCGGGACAGTCCCAGCCCCAGCATTTT
CASSYSGQSQPQHF
>TRBJ1-5|NA|NA|TRBV27
TGTGCCAGCAGTCCCACGACAGGTCCCAATCAGCCCCAGCATTTT
CASSPTTGPNQPQHF
>TRBJ2-7|NA|NA|TRBV28
TGTGCCAGCAGTTTACCTCCCGCCTACGAGCAGTACTTC
CASSLPPAYEQYF
>TRBJ2-1|TRBD2|NA|TRBV6-5
TGTGCCAGCAATAGGGGCGGGAGAGGCTACAATGAGCAGTTCTTC
CASNRGGRGYNEQFF
>TRBJ2-6|NA|NA|TRBV18
TGTGCCAGCTCGCGAAGGGGTTCTGGGGCCAACGTCCTGACTTTC
CASSRRGSGANVLTF
>TRBJ1-5|NA|few|TRBV6-5
TGTGCCAGCAGTTACACAGGGATGGGCAATCAGCCCCAGCATTTT
CASSYTGMGNQPQHF
>TRBJ2-7|NA|few|TRBV5-6
TGTGCCAGCGGCCAGCAGGGGCGCTACGAGCAGTACTTC
CASGQQGRYEQYF
>TRBJ2-3|TRBD2|NA|TRBV5-1
TGCGCCAGCAGCTTGGGAGCGGGAGGGAGAACAGATACGCAGTATTTT
CASSLGAGGRTDTQYF